Below, 17 T cell receptor beta chains from the same sample are listed, as sequenced in a study of blood T cell repertoires in COVID-19 (TCRdb year 2020). The method was the immunoSEQ multiplex PCR assay. TCRdb holds this immuneACCESS table with in-frame rearrangements only. Some clones are missing; in checked studies, unresolved V genes explain under half, and the rest has no known cause. A total of around 260,000 clones appear in this sample, 84% of them only once. More than 15% of the sample is taken by the ten largest. Sequenced material: peripheral blood. All receptors derive from a person in their 70s with COVID-19, enrolled during active disease.

This clone was seen a single time. V gene TRBV7-6 combines with J gene TRBJ2-5; TRBD2 matches 12 bases. This CDR3 region has 19 residues. V dropped 2 bases and J dropped 1; count of bases not matched to a gene: 11. Per germline, CDR1 SGHVS and CDR2 FNYEAQ. The CDR3 sequence: CASSLLTGLAGRPQETQYF. CDR3 bases: TGTGCCAGCAGCTTATTGACCGGACTAGCGGGACGGCCCCAAGAGACCCAGTACTTC.

This clone was picked up a small number of times. The chain combines TRBV3-1 (or the pseudogene TRBV3-2) with TRBJ1-5; 8 bases align to TRBD1. CDR1 is LGHDT and CDR2 is YNNKEL in the germline V gene (reference sequence). This CDR3 is 14 amino acids long. Unmatched junction bases numbered 0, after V lost 0 bases and J lost 5 bases. CDR3 in amino acids: CASSQEDRDQPQHF. The CDR3 DNA reads as TGTGCCAGCAGCCAAGAGGACAGGGATCAGCCCCAGCATTTT.

This sequence joins TRBV5-1 and TRBJ2-2; 7 nucleotides match TRBD2. Germline V gives CDR1 SGHRS, CDR2 YFSETQ. CDR3 length: 15 amino acids. Losses at the gene ends were 4 bases for V and 0 bases for J; bases not matched to a gene: 3. This chain's CDR3 is CASSTGLSNTGELFF. For the CDR3, the DNA is TGCGCCAGCAGCACGGGACTATCGAACACCGGGGAGCTGTTTTTT.

This clone was picked up one time. CDR3 sequence (DNA): TGTGCCAGCAGCTTTAACAGGGTGGGTGGAGATACGCAGTATTTT. Amino acid sequence: CASSFNRVGGDTQYF. The chain uses TRBV5-8 and TRBJ2-3; D is perhaps TRBD1 (6 bases). Germline V CDR1 and CDR2: SGHTS, YDEGEE. This CDR3 comprises 15 residues. Trimming cost V 2 bases and J 5 bases, with 15 bases left between them.

The genes are TRBV14 and TRBJ1-4; no definite D call. The CDR3 loop spans 11 amino acids. The germline V and J ends were trimmed by 4 bases and 7 bases, with 4 bases remaining between them. The germline V gene encodes CDR1 SGHDN and CDR2 FVKESK. CDR3 sequence (DNA): TGTGCCAGCAGCCGGGCTGAAAAACTGTTTTTT. It encodes CASSRAEKLFF.

The rearrangement links TRBV10-3 to TRBJ2-3; 10 bases fit TRBD2. The CDR3 is made up of 15 amino acids. Germline trimming cut 3 bases from V and 4 bases from J; bases unmatched to any gene: 4. Germline-derived CDR1 and CDR2 are ENHRY and SYGVKD. CDR3 in DNA: TGTGCCATCAGTGAAGCGGGGGGGCGTTCAGATACGCAGTATTTT. Translating gives CAISEAGGRSDTQYF.

The CDR3 nucleotides are TGTGCCAGCAGCTGGGCTAGCGGGGGGTTGAGCTCCTACGAGCAGTACTTC. Its protein is CASSWASGGLSSYEQYF. The genes are TRBV14 and TRBJ2-7; 11 bases align to TRBD2. Germline loops: CDR1 SGHDN, CDR2 FVKESK. Trimming removed 5 bases from V and 0 bases from J; junction bases left unmatched: 9. There are 17 residues in the CDR3.

The CDR3 loop is CASSEAGDQRALHF. The CDR3 region has the DNA TGTGCCAGCAGTGAAGCCGGCGACCAGCGCGCCCTCCACTTT. V and J are TRBV6-1 and TRBJ1-6; no definite D call. Germline lookup yields CDR1 MNHNS and CDR2 SASEGT. V was shortened by 0 bases and J by 14 bases, with 14 bases between the two germline ends. The CDR3 runs 14 residues.

The V gene is TRBV5-4, the J gene TRBJ2-5, with D hard to call. Germline values: CDR1 SGHNT, CDR2 YYREEE (reference sequence). The germline V and J ends were trimmed by 6 bases and 0 bases, with 12 bases remaining between them. There are 14 residues in the CDR3. This CDR3 is CASTNPGYQETQYF. CDR3 nucleotide sequence: TGTGCCAGCACCAACCCCGGGTACCAAGAGACCCAGTACTTC.

This rearrangement joins TRBV28 to TRBJ1-2, with 8 bases that match TRBD1. CDR1 and CDR2 (germline): MDHEN, SYDVKM. The CDR3 extends over 14 amino acids. J was trimmed by 2 bases and V by 6 bases; bases with no gene match: 5. CDR3 DNA sequence: TGTGCCAGCAGCCAGGGGGCTGCCAACTATGGCTACACCTTC. Translating gives CASSQGAANYGYTF.

This rearrangement joins TRBV5-4 to TRBJ2-2, with TRBD1 matching 7 bases. After removal of 0 bases from V and 6 bases from J, the junction contained 5 bases not matched to a gene. The CDR3 spans 15 residues. CDR1 is SGHNT, CDR2 YYREEE, per germline (reference sequence). CDR3 coding DNA: TGTGCCAGCAGCTTGGCAGGGGGTATCGCCGGGGAGCTGTTTTTT. Translating gives CASSLAGGIAGELFF.

This sequence joins TRBV29-1 and TRBJ2-2; tentative D call: TRBD2 (6 bases). Looked up from germline, CDR1 is SQVTM and CDR2 is ANQGSEA. V was clipped by 7 bases and J by 1 base, with 13 bases between them. The CDR3 consists of 14 residues. DNA for the CDR3: TGCAGCGCCCTCCGGGAGATGAACACCGGGGAGCTGTTTTTT. This gives the protein CSALREMNTGELFF.

This clone has just a few counts. The chain is built from TRBV4-1 and TRBJ2-7; D gene unclear. This CDR3 is built from 15 residues. From germline, CDR1 is MGHRA and CDR2 YSYEKL. The V and J ends lost 0 bases and 2 bases respectively, with 11 bases between them. The CDR3 loop is CASSQESGPTYEQYF. The CDR3 DNA follows: TGCGCCAGCAGCCAAGAATCGGGTCCGACCTACGAGCAGTACTTC.

The chain combines TRBV28 with TRBJ1-5; D gene uncertain. CDR3 length equals 16 residues. The V end lost 6 bases, the J end lost 4 bases, and 19 bases lay between the germline ends. Germline V gene lookup returns CDR1 MDHEN and CDR2 SYDVKM. This CDR3 is CASRRQTLSVNQPQHF. CDR3 DNA sequence: TGTGCCAGCAGGCGGCAGACCCTATCGGTTAATCAGCCCCAGCATTTT.

The V call is TRBV7-2, the J call TRBJ2-3; weak D call: TRBD2 (5 bases). The CDR3 runs 15 residues. The germline gives CDR1 SGHTA, CDR2 FQGNSA. V was shortened by 5 bases and J by 1 base, with 13 bases between the two germline ends. DNA for the CDR3: TGTGCCAGCAGCCTCGTCGGGCGGGGCACAGATACGCAGTATTTT. Encoded protein: CASSLVGRGTDTQYF.

The V gene is TRBV19, the J gene TRBJ1-4; D is ambiguous. Deletions cut 3 bases from V and 5 bases from J, with 10 bases between. The CDR3 sequence is 14 residues long. Per germline, CDR1 LNHDA and CDR2 SQIVND (reference sequence). The CDR3 loop reads CASSIAPVNEKLFF. Here the CDR3 DNA reads TGTGCCAGTAGTATCGCGCCGGTAAATGAAAAACTGTTTTTT.

The chain couples TRBV4-1 to TRBJ2-7, with a tentative D call TRBD1 (6 bases). Germline V gene lookup returns CDR1 MGHRA and CDR2 YSYEKL. The V end lost 0 bases, the J end lost 4 bases, and 13 bases lay between the germline ends. The CDR3 covers 15 residues. This CDR3 is CASSQDGWGRYEQYF. CDR3 sequence (DNA): TGCGCCAGCAGCCAAGACGGATGGGGGCGATACGAGCAGTACTTC.